This T cell receptor beta chain was documented in a study of T cell responses to AZD1222 COVID-19 vaccine. This table comes from immunoSEQ multiplex PCR, and its TCRdb copy is limited to in-frame clones, with some not included. The table has more than 150,000 clones, about 88% seen once. From germline, CDR1 is KGHSH and CDR2 LQKENI. The V gene lost 3 bases and the J gene lost 7 bases, with 10 bases spanning the gap. This CDR3 has 13 residues. Whole-study findings and limits: Spike-wide vaccine-associated CD4 TCRs dominated at 160-218 and 743-854. Compared with day 0, the breadth and depth of the Spike-specific TCR repertoire rose significantly after two doses of AZD1222. Samples come after the peak T cell response, not at day 14. Just 5 to 7 AZD1222 recipients tested seropositive at baseline.

In regard to this clone: What it binds is not known. Other nucleotide sequences from this sample produce the same CDR3.

The V call is TRBV18, the J call TRBJ1-5; D unclear. The receptor's source is an adult who had recovered from COVID-19. Here the sequenced sample was peripheral blood, taken after recovery from COVID-19. CDR3 bases: TGTGCCAGCTCACCGGACTTAAACCAGCCCCAGCATTTT. This encodes CASSPDLNQPQHF.